This TCR beta chain was profiled in a study of vaccination effects on CD4 cells after COVID-19 (dated by TCRdb to 2021 to 2024). Regarding the complete study: Across the study, the median time from the second dose to post-vaccine sampling was 72 days (range 14 to 241). SARS-CoV-2 spike-specific CD4+ TCR repertoires from before and after mRNA vaccination were compared in COVID-19 convalescent patients and in infection-naive vaccine recipients. In the study, cultures from other donors were sequenced using the Oncomine TCR Beta short-read assay on an Illumina iSeq 100. The full study included 10 to 11 COVID-19 convalescent patients and a few SARS-CoV-2-naive healthy vaccine recipients.

Library preparation employed the immunoSEQ multiplex PCR assay. TCR beta CDR3 sequencing was performed on DNA from the cultured, isolated CD4+ T cells. Processing in the source paper ran as follows. The analysis removed non-productive TCR sequences, trimmed reads to the CDR3 region, and retained only CDR3s that were 7 or more amino acids long. Antigen-specific clonotypes were identified using the MANAFEST web app by comparison of expansion in peptide wells against reference cultures. For clones to be considered positive, expansion at FDR<0.05 versus reference and all other wells, an odds ratio above 5, and a frequency above 0.1% in two replicate wells were required. Cross-reactive clonotypes were defined as significantly expanded in SARS-CoV-2 spike wells and in at least one common cold coronavirus spike condition. CDR3 similarity was assessed by Levenshtein distance with the stringdist R package, and unrooted trees were built with ape in R 3.6.1. TCRdb retrieved this table from immuneACCESS and kept in-frame rearrangements only. Not all clones are present; in checked studies, unresolved V genes account for under half, and no reason is known for the remainder. D and trimming come from the DNA, and the V and J calls and clone size come from that table. This sample has fewer than 30,000 clones in its table, and about 73% of those were observed once. The ten top clones hold 7.8% of the sample.

The ViraFEST assay stimulated PBMC with viral peptide pools and then used TCR sequencing to identify antigen-specific CD4+ T cell clonotypes by expansion. After around 10 days of culture, CD4+ T cells were isolated with the EasySep CD4+ T cell isolation kit. Two doses of either the BNT162b2 or the mRNA-1273 mRNA SARS-CoV-2 vaccine were administered to participants. The absence of prior SARS-CoV-2 infection in healthy vaccine recipients was confirmed by negative nucleocapsid antibodies before and after vaccination. Under 2.5 million PBMC per well were cultured with about 9 ug/ml peptides in IMDM containing approximately 4.5% human AB serum, about 9.7 IU/ml IL-2 and gentamicin. On days 3 and 7, half of the culture medium was replaced with fresh IL-2-containing medium. Unless noted otherwise, every peptide stimulation condition was grown in triplicate wells. Using Ficoll-Paque Plus gradient centrifugation, PBMC were separated from whole blood and then either used fresh or cryopreserved at -140C. The overlapping peptide pools covered the spike proteins of SARS-CoV-2 and of the common cold coronaviruses HCoV-NL63, HCoV-OC43 and HCoV-229E. The QIAamp micro DNA kit was used to extract genomic DNA from the cultured CD4+ T cells.

The study at large found these results: Marked clonal contraction was observed in both infection-induced and vaccine-induced clones at late post-vaccination timepoints, consistent with waning T cell responses. Only a small number of convalescent patients were included, and no early post-infection timepoints were available, which limited the study. In healthy vaccine recipients, vaccine-induced clones were almost all SARS-CoV-2 mono-reactive, with only 1 of 255 being cross-reactive with common cold coronaviruses.

On this clone: The antigen this receptor binds is unknown. Within one base of it there is no much larger clone, and no base qualities were kept.

CDR1 SGHRS and CDR2 YFSETQ are derived from the germline V gene. Cut back by 3 bases and 4 bases, the V and J ends lie 26 bases apart. Inclusive of the bounding cysteine and phenylalanine, the CDR3 is 20 residues long. The kept DNA is CDR3 alone, 60 bases in frame from the first base. The sequencing here drew on CD4+ T cells from PBMCs cultured with SARS-CoV-2 spike peptides, taken after COVID-19 vaccination. The cell subset or site label of this sample denotes: SARS-CoV-2 spike overlapping peptide pool stimulation. This clonotype was sampled from a human donor who received a COVID-19 vaccine. This sequence uses TRBV5-1 and TRBJ2-6; the D gene is unclear. The CDR3 sequence is CASSSPTSKQSTLGANVLTF. In nucleotides, the sequence is TGCGCCAGCAGCTCGCCAACCAGCAAACAATCAACTCTGGGGGCCAACGTCCTGACTTTC.